The rows below give T cell receptor beta chains drawn from one sample of a study of regulatory T cells in long-lasting Graves disease. TCRdb analysed the multiplex PCR reads with MiXCR anew, one entry per CDR3 protein. The sample has approximately 360,000 distinct CDR3 sequences, about 12% seen once. The sample also formed part of further work on T cells in Graves' hyperthyroidism and ophthalmopathy.

Here the sequenced sample was peripheral blood mononuclear cells (PBMCs), taken at new diagnosis, from a patient treated with antithyroid drugs. The receptors originated from a woman aged 18-29 years with Graves disease. Each CDR3 is given with its conserved first and last residue. A D gene is named only where the DNA matches it firmly. A clone size is listed for some rows: how often the clone was seen (once, few, many), or a class if it is expanded.

v_call,d_call,j_call,clone_size,cdr3_nt,cdr3_aa
TRBV7-2,-,TRBJ1-1,many,TGTGCCAGCAGCTTAGAGGCCGGATTGTACACTGAAGCTTTCTTT,CASSLEAGLYTEAFF
TRBV12-3/TRBV12-4,TRBD1,TRBJ1-3,few,TGTGCCAGCAGTTTACTGGGACAGGTCCTTGGAAACACCATATATTTT,CASSLLGQVLGNTIYF
TRBV2,-,TRBJ1-2,many,TGTGCCAGCGGACGCTACACCTTC,CASGRYTF
TRBV27,-,TRBJ1-1,many,TGTGCCAGCAGGCGAGGACAGATGAACACTGAAGCTTTCTTT,CASRRGQMNTEAFF
TRBV12-3/TRBV12-4,-,TRBJ1-5,-,TGTGCCAGCAGCCGGACAGTAATCGATCAGCCCCAGCATTTT,CASSRTVIDQPQHF
TRBV5-6,-,TRBJ2-7,many,TGTGCCAGCAGCCCCGACAGGCTATTCTACGAGCAGTACTTC,CASSPDRLFYEQYF
TRBV28,-,TRBJ2-7,-,TGTGCCAGCAGCCCCCGTAGTTTGGTGGGCGGTATCTACGAGCAGTACTTC,CASSPRSLVGGIYEQYF
TRBV25-1,TRBD1,TRBJ2-3,many,TGTGCCAGCAGTGGACGCCCCAATGGGGACAGGGGAACAGATACGCAGTATTTT,CASSGRPNGDRGTDTQYF
TRBV4-1,-,TRBJ2-3,many,TGCGCCAGCAGCCAAGCCCATACAGATACGCAGTATTTT,CASSQAHTDTQYF
TRBV7-2,-,TRBJ1-3,many,TGTGCCAGCAGCCCGGGTCGTAGTTCTGGAAACACCATATATTTT,CASSPGRSSGNTIYF
TRBV19,-,TRBJ2-2,many,TGTGCCAGTCGCCCGGGGACAATGGGGAGGGTCACCGGGGAGCTGTTTTTT,CASRPGTMGRVTGELFF
TRBV7-2,-,TRBJ2-3,-,TGTGCCAGCAGCTTAGTCGGGGTGCCCAATACGCAGTATTTT,CASSLVGVPNTQYF
TRBV20-1,TRBD2,TRBJ2-7,many,TGCAGTGCTATCCGGACTAGGTCCTACGAGCAGTACTTC,CSAIRTRSYEQYF
TRBV30,-,TRBJ2-3,-,TGTGCCTGGAGTGCGTTAGCGGCCCTCACAGATACGCAGTATTTT,CAWSALAALTDTQYF
TRBV2,-,TRBJ2-1,many,TGTGCCAGCATGGGGGAGAGCGCTCCCTACAATGAGCAGTTCTTC,CASMGESAPYNEQFF
TRBV27,-,TRBJ1-2,many,TGTGCCAGCAGTTTATTGGAGTTTAACTATGGCTACACCTTC,CASSLLEFNYGYTF